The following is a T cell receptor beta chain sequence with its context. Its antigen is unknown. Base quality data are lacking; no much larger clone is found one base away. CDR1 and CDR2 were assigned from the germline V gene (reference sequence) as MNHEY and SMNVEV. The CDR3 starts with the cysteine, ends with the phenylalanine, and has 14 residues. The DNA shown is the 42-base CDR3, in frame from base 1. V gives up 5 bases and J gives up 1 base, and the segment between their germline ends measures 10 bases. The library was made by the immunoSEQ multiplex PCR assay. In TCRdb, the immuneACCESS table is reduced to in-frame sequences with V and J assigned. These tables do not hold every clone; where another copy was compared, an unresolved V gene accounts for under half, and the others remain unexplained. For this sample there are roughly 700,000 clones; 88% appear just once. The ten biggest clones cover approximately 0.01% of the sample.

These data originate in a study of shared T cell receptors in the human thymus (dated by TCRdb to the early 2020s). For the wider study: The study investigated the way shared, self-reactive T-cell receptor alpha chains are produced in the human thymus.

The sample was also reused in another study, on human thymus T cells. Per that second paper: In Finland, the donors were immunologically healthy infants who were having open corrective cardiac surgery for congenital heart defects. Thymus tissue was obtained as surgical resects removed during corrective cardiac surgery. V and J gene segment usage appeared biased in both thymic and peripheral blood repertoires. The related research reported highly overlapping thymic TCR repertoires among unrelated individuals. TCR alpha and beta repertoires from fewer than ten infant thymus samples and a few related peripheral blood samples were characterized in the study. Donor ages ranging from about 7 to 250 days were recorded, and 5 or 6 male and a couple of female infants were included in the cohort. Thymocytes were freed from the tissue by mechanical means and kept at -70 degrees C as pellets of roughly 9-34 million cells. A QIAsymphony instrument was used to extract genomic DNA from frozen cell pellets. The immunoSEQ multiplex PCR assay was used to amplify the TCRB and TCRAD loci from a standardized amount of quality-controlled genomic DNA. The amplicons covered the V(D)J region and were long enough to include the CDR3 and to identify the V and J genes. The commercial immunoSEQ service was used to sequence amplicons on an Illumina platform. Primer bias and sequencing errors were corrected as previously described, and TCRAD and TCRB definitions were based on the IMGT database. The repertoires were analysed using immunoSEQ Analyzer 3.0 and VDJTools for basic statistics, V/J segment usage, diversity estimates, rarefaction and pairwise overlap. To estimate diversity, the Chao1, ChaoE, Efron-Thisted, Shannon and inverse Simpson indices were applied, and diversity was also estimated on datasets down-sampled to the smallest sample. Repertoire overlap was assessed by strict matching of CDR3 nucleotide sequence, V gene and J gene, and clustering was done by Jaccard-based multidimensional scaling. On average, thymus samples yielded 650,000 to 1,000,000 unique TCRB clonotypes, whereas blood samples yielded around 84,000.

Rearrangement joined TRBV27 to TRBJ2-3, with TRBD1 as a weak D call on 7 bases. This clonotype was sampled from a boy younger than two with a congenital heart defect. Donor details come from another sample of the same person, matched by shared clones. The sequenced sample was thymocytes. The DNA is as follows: TGTGCCAGCAGTACCAGGGGGGGCACAGATACGCAGTATTTT. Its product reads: CASSTRGGTDTQYF.